What follows are 5 T cell receptor beta chains derived from one specimen sequenced in a study of T cells after yellow fever vaccination. TCRdb re-called the 5' RACE reads with MiXCR, one entry per CDR3 protein. This sample has just over 300,000 distinct CDR3 sequences, with roughly 4% found just once. The specimen was PBMCs, collected on the day of the yellow fever booster vaccination. These receptors came from a man aged 18 to 30 who received the YFV17D yellow fever vaccine.

In this sample, this clonotype turned up a few times. V usage is TRBV7-6 and J usage is TRBJ2-2; 8 bases map to TRBD2. The V gene end was trimmed by 0 bases and the J gene end by 5 bases; junction bases not matched to a gene: 2. This CDR3 has 15 residues. Germline CDR1 reads SGHVS; CDR2 reads FNYEAQ. The CDR3 is CASSLARGDTGELFF. In nucleotides, the CDR3 is TGTGCCAGCAGCTTAGCGCGGGGGGATACCGGGGAGCTGTTTTTT.

This clonotype has ten or more counts. The chain has TRBV20-1 and TRBJ2-7, with no clear D. The CDR3 contains 14 residues. The germline V and J ends were trimmed by 1 base and 6 bases, with 16 bases remaining between them. Germline CDR1 DFQATT, CDR2 SNEGSKA (reference sequence). The CDR3 here is CSARGGAGGTEQYF. CDR3 DNA sequence: TGCAGTGCTAGAGGAGGCGCAGGTGGCACCGAGCAGTACTTC.

The genes are TRBV2 and TRBJ2-1; D possibly corresponds to TRBD2 (6 bases). Per the germline V gene, CDR1 is SNHLY and CDR2 is FYNNEI. V was shortened by 6 bases and J by 3 bases, with 15 bases between the two germline ends. The CDR3 loop spans 15 amino acids. CDR3 residues: CASSGTGVGYNEQFF. The DNA for the CDR3 is TGTGCCAGCAGCGGGACGGGGGTTGGCTACAATGAGCAGTTCTTC.

The chain links TRBV20-1 to TRBJ1-6, with TRBD1 identical over 10 bases. V dropped 0 bases and J dropped 9; count of bases not matched to a gene: 5. Germline CDR1 and CDR2: DFQATT and SNEGSKA (reference sequence). The CDR3 is made up of 15 amino acids. The CDR3 is CSARDRDRGSSPLHF. The CDR3 DNA is TGCAGTGCTAGAGACCGGGACAGGGGAAGTTCACCCCTCCACTTT.

The chain carries TRBV12-3 or TRBV12-4 and TRBJ2-3; D call uncertain. CDR3 length equals 11 residues. Trimming pared 8 bases from V and 6 bases from J, leaving 9 bases between. The CDR3 loop reads CASALFDTQYF. CDR3 DNA sequence: TGTGCCAGCGCCCTCTTCGATACGCAGTATTTT.